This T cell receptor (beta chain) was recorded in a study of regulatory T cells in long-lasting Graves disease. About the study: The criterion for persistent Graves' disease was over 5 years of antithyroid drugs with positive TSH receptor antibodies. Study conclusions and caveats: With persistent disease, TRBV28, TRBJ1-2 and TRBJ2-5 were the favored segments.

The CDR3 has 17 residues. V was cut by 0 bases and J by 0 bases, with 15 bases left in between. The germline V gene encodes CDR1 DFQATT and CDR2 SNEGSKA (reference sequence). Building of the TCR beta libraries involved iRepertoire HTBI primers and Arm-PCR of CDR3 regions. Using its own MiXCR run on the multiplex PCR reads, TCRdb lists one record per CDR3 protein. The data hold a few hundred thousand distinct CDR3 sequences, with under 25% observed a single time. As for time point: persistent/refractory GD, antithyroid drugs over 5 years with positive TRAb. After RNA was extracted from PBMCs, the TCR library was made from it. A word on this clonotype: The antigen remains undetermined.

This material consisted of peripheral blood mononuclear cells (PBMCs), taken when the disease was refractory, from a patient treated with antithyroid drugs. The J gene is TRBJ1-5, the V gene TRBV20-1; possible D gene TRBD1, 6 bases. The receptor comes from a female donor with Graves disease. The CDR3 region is CSARDGGGPYSNQPQHF. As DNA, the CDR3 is TGCAGTGCTAGAGATGGGGGGGGCCCTTATAGCAATCAGCCCCAGCATTTT.